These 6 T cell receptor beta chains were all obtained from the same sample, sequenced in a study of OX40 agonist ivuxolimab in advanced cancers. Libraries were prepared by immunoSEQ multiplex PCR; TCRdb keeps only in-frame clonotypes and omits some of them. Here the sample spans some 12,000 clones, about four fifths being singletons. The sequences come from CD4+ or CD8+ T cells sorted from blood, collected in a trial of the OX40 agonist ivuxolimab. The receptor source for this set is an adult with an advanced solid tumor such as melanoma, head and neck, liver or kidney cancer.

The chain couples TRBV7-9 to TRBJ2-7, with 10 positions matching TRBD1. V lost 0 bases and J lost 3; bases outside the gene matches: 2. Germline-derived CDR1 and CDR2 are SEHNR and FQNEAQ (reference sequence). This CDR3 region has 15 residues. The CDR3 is CASSLARTGGYEQYF. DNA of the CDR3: TGTGCCAGCAGCTTAGCGCGGACAGGGGGCTACGAGCAGTACTTC. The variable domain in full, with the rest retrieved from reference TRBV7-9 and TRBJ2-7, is DTGVSQNPRHKITKRGQNVTFRCDPISEHNRLYWYRQTLGQGPEFLTYFQNEAQLEKSRLLSDRFSAERPKGSFSTLEIQRTEQGDSAMYLCASSLARTGGYEQYFGPGTRLTVT.

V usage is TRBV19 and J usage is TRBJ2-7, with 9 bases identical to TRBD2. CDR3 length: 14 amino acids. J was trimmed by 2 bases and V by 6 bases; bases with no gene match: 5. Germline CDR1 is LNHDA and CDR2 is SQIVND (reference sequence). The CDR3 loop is CASSDSGRTYEQYF. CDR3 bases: TGTGCCAGTAGCGATAGCGGGAGAACCTACGAGCAGTACTTC.

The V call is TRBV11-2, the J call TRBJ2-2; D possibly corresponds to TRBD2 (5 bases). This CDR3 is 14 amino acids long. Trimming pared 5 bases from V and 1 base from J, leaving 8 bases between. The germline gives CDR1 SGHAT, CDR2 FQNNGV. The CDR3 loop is CASSRRGNTGELFF. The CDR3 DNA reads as TGTGCCAGCAGCCGCCGGGGGAACACCGGGGAGCTGTTTTTT.

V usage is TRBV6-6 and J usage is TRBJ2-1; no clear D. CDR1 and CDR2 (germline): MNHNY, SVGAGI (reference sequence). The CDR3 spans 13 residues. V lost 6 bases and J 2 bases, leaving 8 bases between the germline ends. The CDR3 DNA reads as TGTGCCAGCAGGATCCCTACCTACAATGAGCAGTTCTTC. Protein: CASRIPTYNEQFF.

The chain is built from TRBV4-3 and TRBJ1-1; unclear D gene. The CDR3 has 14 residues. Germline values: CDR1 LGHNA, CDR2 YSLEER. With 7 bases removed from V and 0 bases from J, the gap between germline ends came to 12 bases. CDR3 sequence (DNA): TGCGCCAGCACCACATCCGCCATGAACACTGAAGCTTTCTTT. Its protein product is CASTTSAMNTEAFF.

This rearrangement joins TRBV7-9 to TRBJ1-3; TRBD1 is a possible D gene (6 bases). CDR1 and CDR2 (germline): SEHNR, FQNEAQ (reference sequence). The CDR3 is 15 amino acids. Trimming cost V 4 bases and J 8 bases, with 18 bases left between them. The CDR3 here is CASSSSGHRKDTIYF. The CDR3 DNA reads TGTGCCAGCAGCTCGTCGGGACATAGGAAGGACACCATATATTTT.